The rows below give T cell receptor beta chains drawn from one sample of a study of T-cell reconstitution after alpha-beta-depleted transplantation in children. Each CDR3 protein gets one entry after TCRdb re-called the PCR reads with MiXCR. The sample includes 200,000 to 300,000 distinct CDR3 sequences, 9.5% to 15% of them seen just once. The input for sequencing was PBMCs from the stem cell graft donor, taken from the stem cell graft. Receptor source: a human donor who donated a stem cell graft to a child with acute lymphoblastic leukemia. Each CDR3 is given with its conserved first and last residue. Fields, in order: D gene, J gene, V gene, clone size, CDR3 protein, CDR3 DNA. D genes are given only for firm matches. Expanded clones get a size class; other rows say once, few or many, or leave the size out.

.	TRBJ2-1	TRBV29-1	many	CSVGRRYNEQFF	TGCAGCGTTGGCAGACGGTACAATGAGCAGTTCTTC
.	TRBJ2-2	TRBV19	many	CASSMGRIGELFF	TGTGCCAGTAGTATGGGCCGCATCGGGGAGCTGTTTTTT
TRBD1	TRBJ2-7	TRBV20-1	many	CSARNAGDRVNEQYF	TGCAGTGCTAGGAACGCCGGGGACAGGGTAAACGAGCAGTACTTC
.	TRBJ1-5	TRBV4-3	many	CASSLDWSNQPQHF	TGCGCCAGCAGTCTTGACTGGTCCAATCAGCCCCAGCATTTT
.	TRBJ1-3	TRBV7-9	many	CASIEGLVNTIYF	TGTGCCAGCATTGAGGGACTAGTGAACACCATATATTTT
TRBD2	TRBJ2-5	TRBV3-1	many	CASSQGTSGTKTQYF	TGTGCCAGCAGCCAAGGGACTAGCGGGACAAAGACCCAGTACTTC
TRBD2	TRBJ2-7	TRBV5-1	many	CASSLAPGLAFEQYF	TGCGCCAGCAGCTTGGCCCCGGGACTAGCGTTCGAGCAGTACTTC
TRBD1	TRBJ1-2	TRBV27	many	CASSDRQGARDYGYTF	TGTGCCAGCAGTGATCGACAGGGGGCGCGGGACTATGGCTACACCTTC
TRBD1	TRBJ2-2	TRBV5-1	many	CASSLATGDTGELFF	TGCGCCAGCAGCTTGGCAACAGGGGACACCGGGGAGCTGTTTTTT
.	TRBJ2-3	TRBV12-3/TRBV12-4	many	CASSFGGTDTQYF	TGTGCCAGCAGTTTTGGTGGCACAGATACGCAGTATTTT
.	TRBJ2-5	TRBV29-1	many	CSALASGRETQYF	TGCAGCGCCCTTGCCTCGGGTAGGGAGACCCAGTACTTC
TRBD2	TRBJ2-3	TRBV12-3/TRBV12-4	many	CASSFPSGASTDTQYF	TGTGCCAGCAGTTTTCCTAGCGGGGCTAGCACAGATACGCAGTATTTT
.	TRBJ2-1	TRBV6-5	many	CASSVRGGEQFF	TGTGCCAGCAGTGTGCGTGGCGGTGAGCAGTTCTTC
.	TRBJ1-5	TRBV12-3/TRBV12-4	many	CASSLVNSNQPQHF	TGTGCCAGCAGTTTGGTCAATAGCAATCAGCCCCAGCATTTT
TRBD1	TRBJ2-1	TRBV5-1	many	CASSYTQGANEQFF	TGCGCCAGCAGTTATACACAGGGGGCTAATGAGCAGTTCTTC
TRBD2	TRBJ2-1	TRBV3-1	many	CASSLRLAGAISYNEQFF	TGTGCCAGCAGCCTTCGATTAGCGGGAGCGATCTCCTACAATGAGCAGTTCTTC
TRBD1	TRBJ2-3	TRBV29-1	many	CSVYDRVRTDTQYF	TGCAGCGTTTATGACAGGGTACGAACAGATACGCAGTATTTT
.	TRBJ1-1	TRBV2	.	CASTVTREAFF	TGTGCCAGCACGGTTACTCGCGAAGCTTTCTTT
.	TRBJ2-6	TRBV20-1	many	CSARDAGPGANVLTF	TGCAGTGCTAGAGATGCAGGGCCTGGGGCCAACGTCCTGACTTTC
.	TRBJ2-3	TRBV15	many	CATSLRDFDTQYF	TGTGCCACCAGCCTTAGGGACTTCGATACGCAGTATTTT
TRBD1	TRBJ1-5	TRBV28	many	CASIEGAQINQPQHF	TGTGCCAGCATTGAGGGGGCGCAAATAAATCAGCCCCAGCATTTT
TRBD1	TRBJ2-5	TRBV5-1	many	CASSSRDRGETQYF	TGCGCCAGCAGCTCGAGGGACAGGGGGGAGACCCAGTACTTC
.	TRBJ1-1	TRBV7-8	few	CASSLVQGSLGTEAFF	TGTGCCAGCAGCTTAGTCCAGGGGTCCTTGGGCACTGAAGCTTTCTTT
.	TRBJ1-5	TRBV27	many	CASSLSFWGGQPQHF	TGTGCCAGCAGTTTATCGTTCTGGGGCGGTCAGCCCCAGCATTTT
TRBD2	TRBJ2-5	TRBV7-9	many	CASSPLTSGSRETQYF	TGTGCCAGCAGCCCTTTGACTAGCGGGAGTCGAGAGACCCAGTACTTC
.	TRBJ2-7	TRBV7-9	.	CASSAAGSYEQYF	TGTGCCAGCAGCGCCGCGGGGTCCTACGAGCAGTACTTC
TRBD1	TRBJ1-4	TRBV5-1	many	CASSSGQGGEKLFF	TGCGCCAGCAGCTCAGGACAGGGTGGAGAAAAACTGTTTTTT
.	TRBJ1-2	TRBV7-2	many	CASSLVTGGAYGYTF	TGTGCCAGCAGCTTGGTAACGGGGGGCGCCTATGGCTACACCTTC
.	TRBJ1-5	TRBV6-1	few	CASRREQGSNQPQHF	TGTGCCAGCAGACGGGAGCAGGGTAGCAATCAGCCCCAGCATTTT
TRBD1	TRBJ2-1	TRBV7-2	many	CASSLGDRANEQFF	TGTGCCAGCAGCTTAGGGGACAGGGCGAATGAGCAGTTCTTC